Listed here are 11 T cell receptor beta chains from one sample, sequenced in a study of blood T cell repertoires in COVID-19. Clones were read by immunoSEQ multiplex PCR, and TCRdb kept only the in-frame ones, dropping some. The sample contains over 85,000 clones, about 90% of which appear only once. Sequenced sample: peripheral blood. These receptors originate from a human donor with COVID-19, enrolled during active disease. The donor label of this sample is uncertain.

V and J are TRBV7-2 and TRBJ1-2, with 7 nucleotides matching TRBD1. CDR1 SGHTA and CDR2 FQGNSA come from the germline V gene. The ends lost 5 bases at V and 6 bases at J; junction bases unmatched: 12. The CDR3 has 15 residues. Written as DNA, the CDR3 is TGTGCCAGCAGCACCCGACAGGGTGGTAGTGATGGCTACACCTTC. This sequence encodes CASSTRQGGSDGYTF. Full variable domain (remainder filled in from reference TRBV7-2 and TRBJ1-2): GAGVSQSPSNKVTEKGKDVELRCDPISGHTALYWYRQSLGQGLEFLIYFQGNSAPDKSGLPSDRFSAERTGGSVSTLTIQRTQQEDSAVYLCASSTRQGGSDGYTFGSGTRLTVV.

This rearrangement joins TRBV7-9 to TRBJ1-2, with no clear D. CDR1 SEHNR and CDR2 FQNEAQ come from the germline V gene (reference sequence). CDR3 length: 14 residues. Trimming removed 5 bases at V and 4 bases at J, with 14 bases between. CDR3: CASSPRRDFYGYTF. The CDR3 nucleotides are TGTGCCAGCAGCCCCCGCCGGGATTTCTATGGCTACACCTTC. Supplemented by reference TRBV7-9 and TRBJ1-2, the full variable domain reads DTGVSQNPRHKITKRGQNVTFRCDPISEHNRLYWYRQTLGQGPEFLTYFQNEAQLEKSRLLSDRFSAERPKGSFSTLEIQRTEQGDSAMYLCASSPRRDFYGYTFGSGTRLTVV.

This chain joins TRBV24-1 and TRBJ1-2; no firm D call. V was shortened by 5 bases and J by 2 bases, with 5 bases between the two germline ends. Germline values: CDR1 KGHDR, CDR2 SFDVKD. This CDR3 has 12 amino acids. This CDR3 is CATSGENYGYTF. CDR3 DNA sequence: TGTGCCACCAGTGGAGAGAACTATGGCTACACCTTC.

This clone has more than one count but fewer than ten. This sequence joins TRBV13 and TRBJ2-1; TRBD2 matches at 9 bases. V lost 3 bases and J lost 2; bases outside the gene matches: 2. Germline V CDR1 and CDR2: PRHDT, FYEKMQ (reference sequence). The CDR3 loop spans 15 amino acids. This chain's CDR3 is CASSLSGGPYNEQFF. Written as DNA, the CDR3 is TGTGCCAGCAGCTTGAGCGGGGGGCCCTACAATGAGCAGTTCTTC.

The chain joins TRBV2 to TRBJ1-1, with 7 bases lining up with TRBD1. The CDR3 extends over 14 amino acids. Trimming cost V 6 bases and J 1 base; bases outside gene matches: 5. Germline V CDR1 and CDR2: SNHLY, FYNNEI. The CDR3 bases are TGTGCCAGCAGGGCTAGGACAGGGAACACTGAAGCTTTCTTT. Protein product: CASRARTGNTEAFF.

This clone was counted once. J is TRBJ2-1 and V is TRBV6-5; 7 bases line up with TRBD1. The germline V gene encodes CDR1 MNHEY and CDR2 SVGAGI. The ends lost 6 bases at V and 3 bases at J; junction bases unmatched: 2. CDR3 size: 13 residues. CDR3 sequence (DNA): TGTGCCAGCAGCTGGGACAGCTACAATGAGCAGTTCTTC. Translated, it gives CASSWDSYNEQFF.

V gene TRBV4-1 combines with J gene TRBJ1-2; 12 nucleotides match TRBD1. Germline V gives CDR1 MGHRA, CDR2 YSYEKL. Trimming removed 6 bases from V and 4 bases from J; junction bases left unmatched: 6. The CDR3 is made up of 15 amino acids. CDR3 protein: CASRIPGQGAYGYTF. The DNA of the CDR3 is TGCGCCAGCAGAATACCGGGACAGGGGGCCTATGGCTACACCTTC.

V and J are TRBV6-6 and TRBJ2-7, with D uncertain. The CDR3 has 16 residues. Trimming cost V 2 bases and J 0 bases, with 14 bases left between them. Germline V lookup: CDR1 MNHNY, CDR2 SVGAGI (reference sequence). The CDR3 loop reads CASSYPPSESSYEQYF. CDR3 coding DNA: TGTGCCAGCAGTTACCCTCCTTCGGAGTCCTCCTACGAGCAGTACTTC.

In this sample, this clone turned up once. The V and J genes are TRBV7-2 and TRBJ1-1; a weak D match, TRBD1 (5 bases). Trimming took off 7 bases at V and 1 base at J, with 19 bases between the two ends. This CDR3 region has 16 residues. Germline loops: CDR1 SGHTA, CDR2 FQGNSA. The CDR3 sequence is CASTPRGGVGNTEAFF. The CDR3 coding sequence is TGTGCCAGCACCCCCCGCGGGGGGGTGGGGAACACTGAAGCTTTCTTT.

This clone was detected once. V usage is TRBV4-1 and J usage is TRBJ2-7; 10 bases align to TRBD1. CDR3 length: 16 residues. Trimming cost V 3 bases and J 3 bases; bases outside gene matches: 8. The V gene's germline CDR1 is MGHRA and CDR2 YSYEKL. The CDR3 nucleotides read TGCGCCAGCAGCCATTTTCTCGGACAGGGGGGCTACGAGCAGTACTTC. It is translated as CASSHFLGQGGYEQYF.

V and J are TRBV29-1 and TRBJ1-2, with 8 bases identical to TRBD1. Germline trimming cut 2 bases from V and 8 bases from J; bases unmatched to any gene: 4. The CDR3 sequence is 12 residues long. Germline V lookup: CDR1 SQVTM, CDR2 ANQGSEA. This chain's CDR3 is CSVEQGAEGYTF. The CDR3, as DNA: TGCAGCGTTGAACAGGGGGCGGAAGGCTACACCTTC.